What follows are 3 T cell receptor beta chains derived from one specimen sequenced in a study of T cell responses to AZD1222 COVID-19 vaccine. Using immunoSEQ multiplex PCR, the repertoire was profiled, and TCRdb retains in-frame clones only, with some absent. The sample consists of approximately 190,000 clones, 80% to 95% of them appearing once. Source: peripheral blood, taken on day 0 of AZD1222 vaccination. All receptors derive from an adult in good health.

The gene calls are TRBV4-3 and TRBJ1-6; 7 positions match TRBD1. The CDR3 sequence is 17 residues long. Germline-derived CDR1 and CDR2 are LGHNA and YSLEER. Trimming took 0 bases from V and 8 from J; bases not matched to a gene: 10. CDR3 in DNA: TGCGCCAGCAGCCAAGAGACCACAGGGGCTAACTATTCACCCCTCCACTTT. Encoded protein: CASSQETTGANYSPLHF.

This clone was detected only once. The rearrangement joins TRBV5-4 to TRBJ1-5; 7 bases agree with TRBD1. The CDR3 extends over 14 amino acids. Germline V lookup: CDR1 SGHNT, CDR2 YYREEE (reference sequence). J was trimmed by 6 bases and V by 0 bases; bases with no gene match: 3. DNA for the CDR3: TGTGCCAGCAGCTTGGGACAGGGCAGTCAGCCCCAGCATTTT. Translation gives CASSLGQGSQPQHF. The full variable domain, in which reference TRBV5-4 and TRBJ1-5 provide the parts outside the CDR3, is ETGVTQSPTHLIKTRGQQVTLRCSSQSGHNTVSWYQQALGQGPQFIFQYYREEENGRGNFPPRFSGLQFPNYSSELNVNALELDDSALYLCASSLGQGSQPQHFGDGTRLSIL.

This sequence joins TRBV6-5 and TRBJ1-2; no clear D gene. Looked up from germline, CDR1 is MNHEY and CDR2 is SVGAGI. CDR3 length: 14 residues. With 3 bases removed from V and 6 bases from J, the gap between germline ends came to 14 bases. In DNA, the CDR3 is TGTGCCAGCAGTTATGGGCAAACTGGCAATGGCTACACCTTC. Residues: CASSYGQTGNGYTF.